This TCR beta chain comes out of a study of T-cell memory formation after mild COVID-19. Study-level points and caveats: Confirmation was lacking for SARS-CoV-2 specificity of second-wave clones that peaked on day 37. There were some responding clones in pre-infection memory, which suggested that cross-reactive memory had joined. Clones contracting day 15 to 85 were balanced CD4/CD8; later expanders leaned CD4+.

Germline lookup yields CDR1 MGHDK and CDR2 SYGVNS. Trimming shortened V by 3 bases and J by 4 bases, and 7 bases separated the two germline ends. The length of the CDR3 is 12 residues. This clonotype appeared a few times. The target antigen is unknown. TCR alpha and TCR beta cDNA libraries carrying sample barcodes and UMIs came from 5'RACE with constant-segment primers. TCRdb independently ran MiXCR on the 5' RACE reads; one entry per CDR3 protein. Of hundreds of thousands of distinct CDR3 sequences listed, just under 20% were seen once; the top ten hold under 25%. What was sequenced was PBMCs or a T cell subset sorted from them (not recorded which). This TCR was recovered from a man aged 18 to 29 who had mild COVID-19 (a few samples of this study predate the infection). Cell type and time point are not known. The genes are TRBV25-1 and TRBJ2-7; TRBD1 might be the D (6 bases). CDR3 amino acids: CASSDRGYEQYF. DNA of the CDR3: TGTGCCAGCAGTGACAGGGGATACGAGCAGTACTTC.